The 4 T cell receptor beta chains presented below share a single source sample, sequenced in a study of regulatory T cells in long-lasting Graves disease (dated by TCRdb to 2020 to 2023). Preparation of the library involved multiplex PCR. TCRdb lists the instrument as Illumina HiSeq 4000. iRepertoire HTBI primers and Arm-PCR amplification of CDR3 regions were used to construct TCR beta libraries. Using fastp trimming at Q25 and MiXCR clonotype assembly, TCRdb reanalyzed the public sequencing data and kept in-frame beta chains. Entries are consolidated by CDR3 protein sequence, retaining the most common genes and DNA. This sample holds about 470,000 distinct CDR3 sequences; under 25% were observed only once. The ten largest clones add up to 7.8% of the sample. This sample's time point label indicates: persistent/refractory GD, antithyroid drugs over 5 years with positive TRAb. RNA was extracted from PBMCs in TRIzol for both TCR sequencing and RNA sequencing.

Sequenced here: peripheral blood mononuclear cells (PBMCs), sampled when the disease was refractory, from a patient treated with antithyroid drugs. These receptor sequences come from a female donor with Graves disease.

The sample holds many counts of this clonotype. This sequence joins TRBV7-9 and TRBJ2-5; TRBD2 matches 13 bases. The germline gives CDR1 SEHNR, CDR2 FQNEAQ (reference sequence). V shed 5 bases, J shed 2 bases, and the junction held 5 bases outside the gene matches. This CDR3 comprises 16 residues. The CDR3 DNA reads TGTGCCAGCAGCAGTACTAGCGGGAGGGTTCAAGAGACCCAGTACTTC. Protein sequence: CASSSTSGRVQETQYF.

This clonotype was observed many times. This sequence joins TRBV7-6 and TRBJ2-7, with D possibly matching TRBD2 (6 bases). V was cut by 4 bases and J by 5 bases, with 12 bases left in between. Germline lookup yields CDR1 SGHVS and CDR2 FNYEAQ. The length of the CDR3 is 13 residues. Written as DNA, the CDR3 is TGTGCCAGCAGCTCCGACCAGCGGGACGAGCAGTACTTC. Its translation is CASSSDQRDEQYF.

The V gene is TRBV11-2, the J gene TRBJ2-1; 9 bases map to TRBD1. Unmatched junction bases numbered 3, after V lost 4 bases and J lost 2 bases. The CDR3 sequence is 15 residues long. Per germline, CDR1 SGHAT and CDR2 FQNNGV. This chain's CDR3 is CASSYRDRAYNEQFF. For the CDR3, the DNA is TGTGCCAGCAGCTACCGGGACAGGGCCTACAATGAGCAGTTCTTC.

The CDR3 region has the DNA TGTGCCATCAGTGAGTCGTCAGACAGGTCCTACGAGCAGTACTTC. This translates into CAISESSDRSYEQYF. The chain employs TRBV10-3 and TRBJ2-7, with D perhaps TRBD1 (6 bases). V was clipped by 0 bases and J by 1 base, with 10 bases between them. This CDR3 is built from 15 residues. Germline assignment: CDR1 ENHRY and CDR2 SYGVKD.